Listed below are T cell receptor beta chains from one sample, sequenced in a study of early T cells in non-severe SARS-CoV-2 infection. TCRdb processed the 5' RACE reads anew with MiXCR; each CDR3 protein has one entry. The table includes 60,000 to 90,000 distinct CDR3 sequences, around 9.9% detected once. The sequenced sample was whole blood. The receptors shown here come from an adult who was a healthcare worker with PCR-confirmed SARS-CoV-2 infection or an uninfected control (not recorded which). Each CDR3 is given with its conserved first and last residue. A D gene is named only where the DNA matches it firmly. Size tells how often a clone was seen (once, few, many) or the class of an expanded clone, and some rows leave it out.

D	size	V	J	CDR3	DNA
.	many	TRBV2	TRBJ2-7	CASSVHGGTYEQYF	TGTGCCAGCAGTGTGCACGGGGGTACCTACGAGCAGTACTTC
.	few	TRBV7-6	TRBJ2-7	CASSFGRGALEQYF	TGTGCCAGCAGCTTTGGACGCGGGGCGCTGGAGCAGTACTTC
TRBD1	many	TRBV6-5	TRBJ2-6	CASRRDGQATMGANVLTF	TGTGCCAGCAGACGAGACGGACAGGCGACGATGGGGGCCAACGTCCTGACTTTC
.	.	TRBV4-1	TRBJ2-1	CASSQERQVTYNEQFF	TGCGCCAGCAGCCAAGAGAGGCAGGTGACCTACAATGAGCAGTTCTTC
TRBD2	many	TRBV3-1	TRBJ2-1	CASRDGGRATYNEQFF	TGTGCCAGCAGGGATGGCGGGAGGGCCACCTACAATGAGCAGTTCTTC
.	many	TRBV5-1	TRBJ1-1	CASGLGNTEAFF	TGCGCCAGCGGTCTGGGGAACACTGAAGCTTTCTTT
.	many	TRBV28	TRBJ2-3	CASRGTTITDTQYF	TGTGCCAGCAGGGGGACCACGATCACAGATACGCAGTATTTT
.	many	TRBV20-1	TRBJ2-7	CSAAFREYEQYF	TGCAGTGCTGCCTTCCGGGAGTACGAGCAGTACTTC
.	few	TRBV7-2	TRBJ1-5	CASSSVFNQPQHF	TGTGCCAGCAGCTCTGTCTTTAATCAGCCCCAGCATTTT
.	.	TRBV19	TRBJ1-4	CASRSFGGLNEKLFF	TGTGCCAGTAGGAGTTTCGGGGGACTTAATGAAAAACTGTTTTTT
.	few	TRBV15	TRBJ1-5	CATSSGGPNQPQHF	TGTGCCACCAGCAGTGGGGGCCCCAATCAGCCCCAGCATTTT
TRBD2	many	TRBV24-1	TRBJ2-1	CATSARSGRAYNEQFF	TGTGCCACCAGTGCCCGAAGCGGGAGGGCCTACAATGAGCAGTTCTTC
TRBD2	many	TRBV28	TRBJ2-7	CASSSPTRDYYEQYF	TGTGCCAGCAGTTCTCCGACTAGGGACTACTACGAGCAGTACTTC
.	few	TRBV9	TRBJ2-2	CASSVVTTGELFF	TGTGCCAGCAGCGTAGTCACAACCGGGGAGCTGTTTTTT
TRBD2	few	TRBV28	TRBJ2-1	CASRTSDYNEQFF	TGTGCCAGCAGGACTAGCGACTACAATGAGCAGTTCTTC
.	many	TRBV5-8	TRBJ1-2	CASSLDAGYTF	TGTGCCAGCAGCTTGGACGCTGGCTACACCTTC
.	many	TRBV7-8	TRBJ2-3	CASSLRDTQYF	TGTGCCAGCAGCCTAAGAGATACGCAGTATTTT
.	.	TRBV9	TRBJ2-5	CASSVDGSVQETQYF	TGTGCCAGCAGCGTAGATGGGTCCGTCCAAGAGACCCAGTACTTC
.	.	TRBV5-4	TRBJ2-5	CASSPGEEEETQYF	TGTGCCAGCAGCCCCGGGGAGGAGGAAGAGACCCAGTACTTC
TRBD2	many	TRBV7-3	TRBJ2-3	CASSLGLAGGADTQYF	TGTGCCAGCAGCCTGGGGCTAGCGGGAGGAGCAGATACGCAGTATTTT
TRBD2	many	TRBV12-3/TRBV12-4	TRBJ2-1	CASRPRLAGGSYNEQFF	TGTGCCAGCAGACCCAGACTAGCGGGAGGTTCCTACAATGAGCAGTTCTTC
.	many	TRBV12-2	TRBJ1-4	CASRLDCVPFNEKLFF	TGTGCAAGTCGCTTAGATTGTGTCCCTTTTAATGAAAAACTGTTTTTT
TRBD1	many	TRBV7-9	TRBJ1-6	CASSLARGRQGNNSPLHF	TGTGCCAGCAGCTTAGCCCGAGGAAGACAGGGAAATAATTCACCCCTCCACTTT
.	many	TRBV20-1	TRBJ2-3	CSASPGPGLDTQYF	TGCAGTGCTAGCCCGGGACCCGGGTTAGATACGCAGTATTTT
.	many	TRBV12-3/TRBV12-4	TRBJ1-1	CASSLRQVNTEAFF	TGTGCCAGCAGTCTCCGACAGGTGAACACTGAAGCTTTCTTT
.	.	TRBV6-6	TRBJ1-5	CASSYSGELAQHF	TGTGCCAGCAGTTACTCGGGCGAATTGGCCCAGCATTTT